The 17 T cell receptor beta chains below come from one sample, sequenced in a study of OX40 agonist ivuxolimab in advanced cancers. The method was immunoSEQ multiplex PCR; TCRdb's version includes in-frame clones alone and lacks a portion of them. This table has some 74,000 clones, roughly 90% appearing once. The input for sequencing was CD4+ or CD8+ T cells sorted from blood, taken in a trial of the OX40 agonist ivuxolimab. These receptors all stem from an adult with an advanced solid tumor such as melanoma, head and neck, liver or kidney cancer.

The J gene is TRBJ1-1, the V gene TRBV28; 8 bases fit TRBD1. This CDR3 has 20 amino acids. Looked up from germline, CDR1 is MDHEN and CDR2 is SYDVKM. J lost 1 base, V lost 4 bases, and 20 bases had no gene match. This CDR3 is CASSSHSTRDRFSQNTEAFF. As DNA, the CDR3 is TGTGCCAGCAGTTCACACTCAACCCGGGACAGGTTTTCTCAGAACACTGAAGCTTTCTTT.

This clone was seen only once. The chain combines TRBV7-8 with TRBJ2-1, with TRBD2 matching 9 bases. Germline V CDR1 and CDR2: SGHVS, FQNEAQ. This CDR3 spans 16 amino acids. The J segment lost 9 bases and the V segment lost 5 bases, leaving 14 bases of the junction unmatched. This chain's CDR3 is CASSNLASGTHSEQFF. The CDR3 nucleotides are TGTGCCAGCAGCAATCTGGCTAGCGGGACCCACAGTGAGCAGTTCTTC.

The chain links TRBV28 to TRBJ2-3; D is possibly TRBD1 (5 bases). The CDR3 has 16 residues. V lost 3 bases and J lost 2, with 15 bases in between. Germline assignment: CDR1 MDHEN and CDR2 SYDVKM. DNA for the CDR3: TGTGCCAGCAGTTTTCAGGGAATTCTTGCCACAGATACGCAGTATTTT. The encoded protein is CASSFQGILATDTQYF.

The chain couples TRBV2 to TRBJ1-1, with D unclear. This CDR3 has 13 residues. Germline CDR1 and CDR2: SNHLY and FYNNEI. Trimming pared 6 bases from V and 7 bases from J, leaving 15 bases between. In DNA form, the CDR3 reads TGTGCCAGCAGGATTGAAGCCCACAGTGAAGCTTTCTTT. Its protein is CASRIEAHSEAFF.

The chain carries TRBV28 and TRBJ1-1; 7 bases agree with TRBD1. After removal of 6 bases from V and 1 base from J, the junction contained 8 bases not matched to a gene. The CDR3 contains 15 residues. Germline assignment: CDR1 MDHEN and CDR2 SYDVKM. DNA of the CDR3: TGTGCCAGCAGCCGACCGACAGGGTGGAACACTGAAGCTTTCTTT. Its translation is CASSRPTGWNTEAFF.

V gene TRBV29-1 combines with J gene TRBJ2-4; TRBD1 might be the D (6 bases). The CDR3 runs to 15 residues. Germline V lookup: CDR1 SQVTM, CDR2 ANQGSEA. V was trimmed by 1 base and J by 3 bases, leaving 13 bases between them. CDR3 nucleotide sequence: TGCAGCGTTGAAGGTTGGGGGCAGGGCAAAAACATTCAGTACTTC. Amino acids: CSVEGWGQGKNIQYF.

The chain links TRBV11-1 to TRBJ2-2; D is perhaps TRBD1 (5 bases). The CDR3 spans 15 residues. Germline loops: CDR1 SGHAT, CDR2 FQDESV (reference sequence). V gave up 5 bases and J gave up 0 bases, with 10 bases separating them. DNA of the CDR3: TGTGCCAGCAGCCCGCCCAGGGCGAACACCGGGGAGCTGTTTTTT. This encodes CASSPPRANTGELFF.

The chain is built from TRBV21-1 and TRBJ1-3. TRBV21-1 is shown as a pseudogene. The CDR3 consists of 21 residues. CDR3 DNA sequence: TGTGCCAGCAGCAAAACGGCCCCGGCGTGCGAACTTCAGTACTCTGGAAACACCATATATTTT. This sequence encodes CASSKTAPACELQYSGNTIYF.

DNA of the CDR3: TGCGCCAGCAGCTCGGACAGGGGGAAGGACACTGAAGCTTTCTTT. Amino acid sequence: CASSSDRGKDTEAFF. V is TRBV5-1 and J is TRBJ1-1; 10 positions agree with TRBD1. From germline, CDR1 is SGHRS and CDR2 YFSETQ. The CDR3 sequence is 15 residues long. Trimming took 3 bases from V and 3 from J; bases not matched to a gene: 5.

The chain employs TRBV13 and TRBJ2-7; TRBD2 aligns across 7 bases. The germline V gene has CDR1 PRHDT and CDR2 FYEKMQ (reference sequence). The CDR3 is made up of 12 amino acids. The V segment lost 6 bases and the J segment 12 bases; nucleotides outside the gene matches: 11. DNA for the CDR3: TGTGCCAGCAGGTATTCCCAGGGAGGGGCGTACTTC. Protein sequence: CASRYSQGGAYF. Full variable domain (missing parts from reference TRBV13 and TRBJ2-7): AAGVIQSPRHLIKEKRETATLKCYPIPRHDTVYWYQQGPGQDPQFLISFYEKMQSDKGSIPDRFSAQQFSDYHSELNMSSLELGDSALYFCASRYSQGGAYFGPGTRLTVT.

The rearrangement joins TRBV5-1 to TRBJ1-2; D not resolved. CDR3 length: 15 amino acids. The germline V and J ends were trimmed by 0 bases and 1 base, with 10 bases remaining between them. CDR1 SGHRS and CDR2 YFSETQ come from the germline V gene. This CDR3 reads CASSLDPLLNYGYTF. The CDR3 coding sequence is TGCGCCAGCAGCTTGGACCCATTACTTAACTATGGCTACACCTTC.

The CDR3 region is CASSRQTGDYGYTF. The CDR3 coding sequence is TGTGCCAGCTCAAGACAGACAGGGGACTATGGCTACACCTTC. The V gene is TRBV18, the J gene TRBJ1-2; 8 bases are shared with TRBD1. V shed 5 bases and J 3 bases; nucleotides not matched to a gene: 5. CDR3 length: 14 amino acids. CDR1 and CDR2 (germline): KGHSH, LQKENI. Together with reference TRBV18 and TRBJ1-2, the CDR3 gives the full variable domain: NAGVMQNPRHLVRRRGQEARLRCSPMKGHSHVYWYRQLPEEGLKFMVYLQKENIIDESGMPKERFSAEFPKEGPSILRIQQVVRGDSAAYFCASSRQTGDYGYTFGSGTRLTVV.

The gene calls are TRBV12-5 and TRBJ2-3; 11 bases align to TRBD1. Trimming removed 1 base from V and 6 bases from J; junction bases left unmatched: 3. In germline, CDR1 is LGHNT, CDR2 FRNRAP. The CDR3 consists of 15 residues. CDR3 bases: TGTGCTAGTGGTTTGGGGACAGGGGGCTTGGATACGCAGTATTTT. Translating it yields CASGLGTGGLDTQYF. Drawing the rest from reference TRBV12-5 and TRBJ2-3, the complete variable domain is DARVTQTPRHKVTEMGQEVTMRCQPILGHNTVFWYRQTMMQGLELLAYFRNRAPLDDSGMPKDRFSAEMPDATLATLKIQPSEPRDSAVYFCASGLGTGGLDTQYFGPGTRLTVL.

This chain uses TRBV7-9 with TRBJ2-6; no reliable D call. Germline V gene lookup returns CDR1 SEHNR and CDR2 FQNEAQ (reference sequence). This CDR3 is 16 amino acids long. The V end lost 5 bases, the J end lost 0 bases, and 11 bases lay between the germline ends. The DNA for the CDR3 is TGTGCCAGCAGCCCCCAGCTCCGCTCTGGGGCCAACGTCCTGACTTTC. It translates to CASSPQLRSGANVLTF.

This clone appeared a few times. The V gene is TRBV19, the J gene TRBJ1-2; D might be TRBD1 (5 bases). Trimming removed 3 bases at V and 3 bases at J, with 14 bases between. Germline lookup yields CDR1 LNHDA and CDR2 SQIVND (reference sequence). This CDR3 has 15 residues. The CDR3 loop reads CASSIIRDGDYGYTF. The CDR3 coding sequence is TGTGCCAGTAGTATTATCAGGGATGGTGACTATGGCTACACCTTC.

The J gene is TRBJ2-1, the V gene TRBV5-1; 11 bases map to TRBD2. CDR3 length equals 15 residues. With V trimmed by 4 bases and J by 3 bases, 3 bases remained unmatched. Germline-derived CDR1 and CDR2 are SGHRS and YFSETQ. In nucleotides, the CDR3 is TGCGCCAGCAGCGTGGGACTAGCGGACTACAATGAGCAGTTCTTC. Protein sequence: CASSVGLADYNEQFF.

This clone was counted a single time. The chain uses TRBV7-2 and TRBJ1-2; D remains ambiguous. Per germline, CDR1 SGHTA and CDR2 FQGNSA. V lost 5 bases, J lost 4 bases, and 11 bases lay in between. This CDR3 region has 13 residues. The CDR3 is CASSPDQSYGYTF. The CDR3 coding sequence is TGTGCCAGCAGCCCTGACCAGAGCTATGGCTACACCTTC.